The 12 T cell receptor beta chains listed next were all sequenced from one sample in a study of blood T cells in healthy people across ages (dated by TCRdb to between 2014 and 2017). Library preparation was by 5' RACE. The instrument was an Illumina HiSeq 2500. A second about 7 to 12 cycle PCR used a sample-barcoded 5' primer and a J-beta primer mix. TCRdb itself trimmed the public reads at Q25 with fastp, ran MiXCR and retained productive beta chains. Entries are consolidated by CDR3 protein sequence, retaining the most common genes and DNA. This sample is represented by nearly 800,000 distinct CDR3 sequences; roughly 25% of them were singletons. The top ten hold 3.7% of the sample. In addition, the sample was reused for a study of T cells of mothers and their children.

Sequenced sample: blood. These receptors were taken from a boy younger than 18 in good health.

The gene calls are TRBV20-1 and TRBJ2-7; 9 nucleotides line up with TRBD2. The CDR3 sequence is 14 residues long. The V and J ends lost 5 bases and 2 bases, in that order; junction bases with no gene match: 7. CDR1 DFQATT and CDR2 SNEGSKA come from the germline V gene (reference sequence). In nucleotides, the CDR3 is TGCAGTGCTGTTAGCGGGAGTCAGACCTACGAGCAGTACTTC. Its protein is CSAVSGSQTYEQYF.

This clonotype was observed a handful of times. A junction end diverges from the germline sequence, so it may reflect a read error. The rearrangement uses TRBV6-1 and TRBJ1-2, with 9 bases matching TRBD1. The germline V gene has CDR1 MNHNS and CDR2 SASEGT. CDR3 size: 14 residues. The CDR3 DNA sequence: TGTGCCAGCAGTGAGGGGACAGGGTACTACGGCTACACCTTC. Amino acids: CASSEGTGYYGYTF.

The gene calls are TRBV7-8 and TRBJ2-3; D may match TRBD1 or TRBD2 (6 bases each). Germline loops: CDR1 SGHVS, CDR2 FQNEAQ. V was pared by 1 base and J by 5 bases, with 13 bases between. The CDR3 is made up of 15 amino acids. For the CDR3, the DNA is TGTGCCAGCAGCTTAGGGAGGGGGGTCAAAGATACGCAGTATTTT. Translation gives CASSLGRGVKDTQYF.

The table lists this clonotype with a few counts. The chain has TRBV7-9 and TRBJ2-1; 7 bases line up with TRBD2. This CDR3 has 15 residues. J gave up 6 bases and V 4 bases, and 9 bases lay outside the gene matches. CDR1 and CDR2 (germline): SEHNR, FQNEAQ (reference sequence). As DNA, the CDR3 is TGTGCCAGCAGCTCAGCGGGACCGAGTGGCAATGAGCAGTTCTTC. Translated: CASSSAGPSGNEQFF.

This chain uses TRBV6-1 with TRBJ1-5; D may be TRBD1 (5 bases). The CDR3 extends over 19 amino acids. V lost 4 bases, J lost 4 bases, and 26 bases lay in between. Germline loops: CDR1 MNHNS, CDR2 SASEGT. The CDR3 sequence is CASSVGSGTVGEWNQPQHF. The CDR3 nucleotides read TGTGCCAGCAGTGTGGGATCCGGGACGGTAGGGGAATGGAATCAGCCCCAGCATTTT.

The chain uses TRBV20-1 and TRBJ1-4; no clear D gene. The CDR3 runs 14 residues. Deletions cut 5 bases from V and 4 bases from J, with 14 bases between. CDR1 DFQATT and CDR2 SNEGSKA come from the germline V gene (reference sequence). This CDR3 reads CSARLGRNNEKLFF. In DNA form, the CDR3 reads TGCAGTGCTCGACTGGGTAGGAATAATGAAAAACTGTTTTTT.

This rearrangement joins TRBV12-3 or TRBV12-4 to TRBJ1-5, with D maybe TRBD1 (6 bases). This CDR3 spans 16 amino acids. With 5 bases removed from V and 11 bases from J, the gap between germline ends came to 25 bases. CDR3 coding DNA: TGTGCCAGCAGTCCAAGGCAGCAGGGGCCCTCGGTAGCCCAGCATTTT. It codes for CASSPRQQGPSVAQHF.

The J gene is TRBJ2-7, the V gene TRBV29-1; 9 bases align to TRBD2. With 4 bases clipped from V and 7 bases from J, the junction kept 8 bases outside the gene matches. Germline assignment: CDR1 SQVTM and CDR2 ANQGSEA. The CDR3 consists of 13 residues. CDR3 in DNA: TGCAGCGTTGTGGCGGGAGGGCCGGGGGAGCAGTACTTC. This translates into CSVVAGGPGEQYF.

This clonotype occurred a few times. J is TRBJ2-6 and V is TRBV20-1; tentative D call: TRBD1 (6 bases). V shed 1 base and J shed 2 bases, with 12 bases lying between them. Germline lookup yields CDR1 DFQATT and CDR2 SNEGSKA (reference sequence). This CDR3 region has 16 residues. CDR3 DNA sequence: TGCAGTGCTAGAGTCCCGGGACACCCTGGGGCCAACGTCCTGACTTTC. The encoded protein is CSARVPGHPGANVLTF.

This clonotype was detected only a few times. The V gene is TRBV20-1, the J gene TRBJ2-3; 11 bases are shared with TRBD2. CDR3 size: 15 residues. Germline-derived CDR1 and CDR2 are DFQATT and SNEGSKA (reference sequence). V gave up 5 bases and J gave up 1 base; unmatched junction bases: 5. The CDR3 reads CSAEPTSGGTDTQYF. The CDR3 bases are TGCAGTGCTGAACCGACTAGCGGGGGCACAGATACGCAGTATTTT.

This clonotype showed up just once. This chain joins TRBV11-3 and TRBJ2-4, with D possibly matching TRBD2 (6 bases). V shed 1 base and J shed 3 bases, with 13 bases lying between them. Looked up from germline, CDR1 is SGHNT and CDR2 is YENEEA. CDR3 length equals 16 residues. This chain's CDR3 is CASSLGPGEGKNIQYF. CDR3 in DNA: TGTGCCAGCAGCTTAGGTCCGGGAGAGGGCAAAAACATTCAGTACTTC.

The rearrangement links TRBV25-1 to TRBJ2-1; weak D call: TRBD1 (5 bases). The CDR3 loop spans 14 amino acids. Germline V lookup: CDR1 MGHDK, CDR2 SYGVNS. The V gene lost 4 bases and the J gene lost 4 bases, with 11 bases spanning the gap. In DNA form, the CDR3 reads TGTGCCAGCAGTGCCCAGGGTTTGTACAATGAGCAGTTCTTC. Translated, it gives CASSAQGLYNEQFF.